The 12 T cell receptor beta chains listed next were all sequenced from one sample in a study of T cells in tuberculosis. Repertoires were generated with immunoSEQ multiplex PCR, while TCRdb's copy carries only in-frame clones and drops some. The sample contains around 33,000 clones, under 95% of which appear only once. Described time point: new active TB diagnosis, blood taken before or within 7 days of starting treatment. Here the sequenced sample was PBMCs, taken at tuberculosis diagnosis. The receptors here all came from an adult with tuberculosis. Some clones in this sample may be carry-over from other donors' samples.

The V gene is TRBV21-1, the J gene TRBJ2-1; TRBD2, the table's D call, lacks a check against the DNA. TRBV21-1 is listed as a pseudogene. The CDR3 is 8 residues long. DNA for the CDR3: TGTGCCATTGAGCCGCAGTTCTTC. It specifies CAIEPQFF.

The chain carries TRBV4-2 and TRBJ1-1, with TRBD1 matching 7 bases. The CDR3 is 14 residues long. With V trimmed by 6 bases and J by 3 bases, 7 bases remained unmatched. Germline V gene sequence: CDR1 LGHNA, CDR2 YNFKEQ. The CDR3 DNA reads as TGTGCCAGCAGAGCGACAGGGTTGGACACTGAAGCTTTCTTT. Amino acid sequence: CASRATGLDTEAFF.

The CDR3 nucleotides are TGCAGCGTCGCCCGAGGGGGCAGGGAGACCCAGTACTTC. It is translated as CSVARGGRETQYF. V is TRBV29-1 and J is TRBJ2-5; 7 bases match TRBD1. Germline V gene lookup returns CDR1 SQVTM and CDR2 ANQGSEA. The CDR3 is 13 residues long. After removal of 6 bases from V and 5 bases from J, the junction contained 9 bases not matched to a gene.

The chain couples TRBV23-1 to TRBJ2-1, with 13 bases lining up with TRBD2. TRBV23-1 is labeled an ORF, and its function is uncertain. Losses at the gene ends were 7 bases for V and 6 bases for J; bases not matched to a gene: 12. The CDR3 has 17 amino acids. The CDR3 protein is CASNGLAGAGVLNEQFF. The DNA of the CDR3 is TGCGCCAGCAACGGACTAGCGGGGGCCGGGGTCCTCAATGAGCAGTTCTTC.

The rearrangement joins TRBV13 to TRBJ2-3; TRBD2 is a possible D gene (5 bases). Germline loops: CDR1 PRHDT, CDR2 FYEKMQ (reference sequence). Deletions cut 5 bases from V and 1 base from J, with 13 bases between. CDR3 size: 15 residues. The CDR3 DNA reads TGTGCCAGCAGCCCTGGCCGGGGAGGCACAGATACGCAGTATTTT. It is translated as CASSPGRGGTDTQYF.

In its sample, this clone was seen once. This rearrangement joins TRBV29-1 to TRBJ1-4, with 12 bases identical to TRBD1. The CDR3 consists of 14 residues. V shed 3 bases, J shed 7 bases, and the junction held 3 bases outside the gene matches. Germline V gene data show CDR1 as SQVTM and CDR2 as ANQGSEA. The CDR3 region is CSVETGQGAEKLFF. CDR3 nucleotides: TGCAGCGTTGAGACGGGACAGGGGGCTGAAAAACTGTTTTTT.

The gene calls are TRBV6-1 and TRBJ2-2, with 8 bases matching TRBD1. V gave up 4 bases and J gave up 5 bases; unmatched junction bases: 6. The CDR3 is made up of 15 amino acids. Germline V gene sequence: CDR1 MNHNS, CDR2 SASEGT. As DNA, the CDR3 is TGTGCCAGCAGTGGCCGGGACAGGATGACCGGGGAGCTGTTTTTT. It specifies CASSGRDRMTGELFF.

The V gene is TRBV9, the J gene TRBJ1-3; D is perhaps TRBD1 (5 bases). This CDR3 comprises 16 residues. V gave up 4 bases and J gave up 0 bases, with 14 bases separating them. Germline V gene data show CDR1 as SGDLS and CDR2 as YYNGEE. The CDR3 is CASSSGAGSSGNTIYF. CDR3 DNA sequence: TGTGCCAGCAGCAGCGGGGCGGGGAGCTCTGGAAACACCATATATTTT.

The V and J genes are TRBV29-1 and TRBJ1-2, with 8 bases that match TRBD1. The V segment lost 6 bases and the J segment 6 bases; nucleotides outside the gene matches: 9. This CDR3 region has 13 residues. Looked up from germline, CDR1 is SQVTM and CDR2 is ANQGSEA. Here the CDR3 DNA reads TGCAGCGTACTAAAGCCAGGGGGCGATGGCTACACCTTC. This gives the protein CSVLKPGGDGYTF.

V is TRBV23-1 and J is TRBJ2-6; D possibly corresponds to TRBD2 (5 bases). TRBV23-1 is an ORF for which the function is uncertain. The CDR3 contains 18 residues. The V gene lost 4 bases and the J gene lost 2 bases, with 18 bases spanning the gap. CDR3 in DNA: TGCGCCAGCAGTCCACGGATAAAGGGAGTTACTGGGGCCAACGTCCTGACTTTC. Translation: CASSPRIKGVTGANVLTF.

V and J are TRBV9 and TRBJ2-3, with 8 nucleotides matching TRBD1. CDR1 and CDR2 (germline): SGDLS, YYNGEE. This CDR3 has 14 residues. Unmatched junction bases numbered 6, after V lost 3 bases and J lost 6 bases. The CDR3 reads CASSGRQGLDTQYF. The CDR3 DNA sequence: TGTGCCAGCAGCGGTAGACAGGGGTTGGATACGCAGTATTTT.

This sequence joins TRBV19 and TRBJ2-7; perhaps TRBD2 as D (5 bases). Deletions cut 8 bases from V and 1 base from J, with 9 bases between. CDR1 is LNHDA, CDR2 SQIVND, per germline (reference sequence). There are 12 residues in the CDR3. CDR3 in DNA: TGTGCCAGTGAGGGTACGTCCTACGAGCAGTACTTC. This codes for CASEGTSYEQYF. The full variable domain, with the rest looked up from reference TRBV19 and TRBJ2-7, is DGGITQSPKYLFRKEGQNVTLSCEQNLNHDAMYWYRQDPGQGLRLIYYSQIVNDFQKGDIAEGYSVSREKKESFPLTVTSAQKNPTAFYLCASEGTSYEQYFGPGTRLTVT.